The 16 T cell receptor beta chains given below trace back to one sample, sequenced in a study of cytomegalovirus exposure and HLA in healthy donors. Use of 60 Vbeta and 13 Jbeta primers characterized the PCR. TCRdb's table, derived via immunoSEQ multiplex PCR, lists solely in-frame clones and lacks some. Of 100,000 or so clones in the sample, 75% to 80% were seen once. Sequenced: PBMCs. These receptors were obtained from a male donor in good health and CMV-seropositive.

This clone was observed a few times. The J gene is TRBJ1-4, the V gene TRBV28, with 9 bases matching TRBD1. With V trimmed by 8 bases and J by 2 bases, 6 bases remained unmatched. This CDR3 is built from 15 residues. The germline V gene has CDR1 MDHEN and CDR2 SYDVKM. CDR3 bases: TGTGCCAGCCTGACAGGGGGATCGACTAATGAAAAACTGTTTTTT. Its protein is CASLTGGSTNEKLFF.

Of note for this clone: One end of the junction fails to match germline, which may point to a read error. V and J are TRBV5-1 and TRBJ2-1; TRBD1 might be the D (7 bases). Germline CDR1 is SGHRS and CDR2 is YFSETQ. CDR3 length: 15 amino acids. The CDR3 reads CASRLGGQNYNEQFF. The CDR3 nucleotides are TGCGCCAGCAGATTGGGGGGACAGAATTACAATGAGCAGTTCTTC.

The chain recombines TRBV7-3 with TRBJ2-1; 8 nucleotides match TRBD1. V was clipped by 5 bases and J by 4 bases; unmatched bases: 10. Germline V gene data show CDR1 as SGHTA and CDR2 as FQGTGA. The CDR3 totals 16 residues. The CDR3 DNA reads TGTGCCAGCAGCACCACCGGGACAGGAAGATACAATGAGCAGTTCTTC. It specifies CASSTTGTGRYNEQFF. Supplemented by reference TRBV7-3 and TRBJ2-1, the full variable domain reads GAGVSQTPSNKVTEKGKYVELRCDPISGHTALYWYRQSLGQGPEFLIYFQGTGAADDSGLPNDRFFAVRPEGSVSTLKIQRTERGDSAVYLCASSTTGTGRYNEQFFGPGTRLTVL.

In its sample, this clone was seen a few times. The J gene is TRBJ1-4, the V gene TRBV29-1; D is perhaps TRBD1 (5 bases). Trimming pared 5 bases from V and 0 bases from J, leaving 7 bases between. The length of the CDR3 is 13 residues. Germline V CDR1 and CDR2: SQVTM, ANQGSEA. CDR3 region: CSVSGSTNEKLFF. CDR3 coding DNA: TGCAGCGTTTCAGGGTCAACTAATGAAAAACTGTTTTTT.

V is TRBV28 and J is TRBJ2-5; 7 bases map to TRBD1. TRBJ2-7 matches the DNA end more closely, so the J call is doubtful. This CDR3 contains 15 residues. Germline loops: CDR1 MDHEN, CDR2 SYDVKM. Here the CDR3 DNA reads TGTGCCAGCAGTTTAGGCCGGGACAGCAACTACGAGCAGTACTTC. Amino acid sequence: CASSLGRDSNYEQYF.

The chain couples TRBV25-1 to TRBJ1-3; possibly TRBD1 for D (5 bases). V was cut by 3 bases and J by 2 bases, with 11 bases left in between. The CDR3 has 15 amino acids. Germline V CDR1 and CDR2: MGHDK, SYGVNS. In DNA form, the CDR3 reads TGTGCCAGCAGTGATGCCAGGGCGGCTGGAAACACCATATATTTT. Its translation is CASSDARAAGNTIYF.

The rearrangement joins TRBV12-5 to TRBJ2-1; tentative D call: TRBD2 (5 bases). V was pared by 1 base and J by 7 bases, with 11 bases between. The length of the CDR3 is 14 residues. Looked up from germline, CDR1 is LGHNT and CDR2 is FRNRAP. CDR3 in amino acids: CASGLGPSGNEQFF. Here the CDR3 DNA reads TGTGCTAGTGGTTTGGGCCCCTCGGGGAATGAGCAGTTCTTC.

The chain uses TRBV9 and TRBJ2-2; D unresolved. The CDR3 has 14 amino acids. Germline V gene lookup returns CDR1 SGDLS and CDR2 YYNGEE. With 4 bases removed from V and 0 bases from J, the gap between germline ends came to 7 bases. The CDR3 spells CASSRLANTGELFF. CDR3 coding DNA: TGTGCCAGCAGCCGCTTAGCGAACACCGGGGAGCTGTTTTTT.

The rearrangement uses TRBV7-9 and TRBJ2-3; TRBD2 agrees at 7 bases. Trimming removed 3 bases from V and 3 bases from J; junction bases left unmatched: 6. The length of the CDR3 is 15 residues. Germline lookup yields CDR1 SEHNR and CDR2 FQNEAQ (reference sequence). The CDR3 DNA reads as TGTGCCAGCAGCTTGGGGGGGATCGGGACAGATACGCAGTATTTT. It specifies CASSLGGIGTDTQYF. The full variable domain, in which reference TRBV7-9 and TRBJ2-3 provide the parts outside the CDR3, is DTGVSQNPRHKITKRGQNVTFRCDPISEHNRLYWYRQTLGQGPEFLTYFQNEAQLEKSRLLSDRFSAERPKGSFSTLEIQRTEQGDSAMYLCASSLGGIGTDTQYFGPGTRLTVL.

The chain couples TRBV7-8 to TRBJ2-1; possibly TRBD2 for D (5 bases). The CDR3 runs 12 residues. Germline V gives CDR1 SGHVS, CDR2 FQNEAQ. Trimming shortened V by 5 bases and J by 8 bases, and 10 bases separated the two germline ends. CDR3 in amino acids: CASSLTSYEQFF. The CDR3 DNA is TGTGCCAGCAGCCTAACTAGTTATGAGCAGTTCTTC.

This chain uses TRBV7-3 with TRBJ2-1; D remains unclear. Trimming left V 3 bases short and J 0 bases short, with 9 bases between. Germline assignment: CDR1 SGHTA and CDR2 FQGTGA. The CDR3 runs to 15 residues. CDR3 protein: CASSFGESSYNEQFF. For the CDR3, the DNA is TGTGCCAGCAGCTTCGGAGAGAGCTCCTACAATGAGCAGTTCTTC. Supplemented by reference TRBV7-3 and TRBJ2-1, the full variable domain reads GAGVSQTPSNKVTEKGKYVELRCDPISGHTALYWYRQSLGQGPEFLIYFQGTGAADDSGLPNDRFFAVRPEGSVSTLKIQRTERGDSAVYLCASSFGESSYNEQFFGPGTRLTVL.

The genes are TRBV2 and TRBJ2-3; perhaps TRBD2 as D (7 bases). Trimming removed 7 bases at V and 3 bases at J, with 20 bases between. Germline loops: CDR1 SNHLY, CDR2 FYNNEI. The length of the CDR3 is 16 residues. CDR3 region: CASTVGGAGATDTQYF. The CDR3 DNA is TGTGCCAGCACCGTGGGGGGGGCAGGGGCGACAGATACGCAGTATTTT.

The rearrangement uses TRBV28 and TRBJ1-5, with D perhaps TRBD1 (6 bases). Trimming shortened V by 5 bases and J by 5 bases, and 16 bases separated the two germline ends. Germline CDR1 is MDHEN and CDR2 is SYDVKM. The CDR3 contains 15 residues. The DNA of the CDR3 is TGTGCCAGCAGTCGGGGTGGGGGCCAAGATCAGCCCCAGCATTTT. It specifies CASSRGGGQDQPQHF. The whole variable domain, remainder taken from reference TRBV28 and TRBJ1-5, is DVKVTQSSRYLVKRTGEKVFLECVQDMDHENMFWYRQDPGLGLRLIYFSYDVKMKEKGDIPEGYSVSREKKERFSLILESASTNQTSMYLCASSRGGGQDQPQHFGDGTRLSIL.

The genes are TRBV7-8 and TRBJ1-2; D remains ambiguous. CDR1 is SGHVS, CDR2 FQNEAQ, per germline. V lost 7 bases to trimming and J lost 1 base, with 13 bases between them. The CDR3 has 14 residues. The CDR3 sequence is CASTETRNNYGYTF. As DNA, the CDR3 is TGTGCCAGCACCGAGACAAGAAATAACTATGGCTACACCTTC.

The chain recombines TRBV5-1 with TRBJ1-2; 9 nucleotides align to TRBD1. CDR1 and CDR2 from the germline V gene are SGHRS and YFSETQ. The CDR3 sequence is 13 residues long. V shed 4 bases and J 8 bases; nucleotides not matched to a gene: 6. The CDR3 here is CASSRTGDLGYTF. In DNA, the CDR3 is TGCGCCAGCAGCCGGACAGGGGATCTCGGCTACACCTTC.

V usage is TRBV27 and J usage is TRBJ2-7; 9 bases are a match to TRBD2. Trimming cost V 10 bases and J 5 bases; bases outside gene matches: 9. This CDR3 is built from 13 residues. Looked up from germline, CDR1 is MNHEY and CDR2 is SMNVEV (reference sequence). As DNA, the CDR3 is TGTGCCACTTCGGGGCGGGAGGGCCACGAGCAGTACTTC. Translation: CATSGREGHEQYF.